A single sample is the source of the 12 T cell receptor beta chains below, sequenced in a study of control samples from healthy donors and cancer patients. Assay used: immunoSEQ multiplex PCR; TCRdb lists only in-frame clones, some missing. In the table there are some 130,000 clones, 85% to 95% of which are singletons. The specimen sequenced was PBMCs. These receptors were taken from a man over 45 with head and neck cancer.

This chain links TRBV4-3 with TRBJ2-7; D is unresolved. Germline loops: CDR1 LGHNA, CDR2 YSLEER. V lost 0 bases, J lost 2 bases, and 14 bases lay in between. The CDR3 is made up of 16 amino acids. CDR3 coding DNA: TGCGCCAGCAGCCAAGATATAGGGTCTGGGACCTACGAGCAGTACTTC. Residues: CASSQDIGSGTYEQYF.

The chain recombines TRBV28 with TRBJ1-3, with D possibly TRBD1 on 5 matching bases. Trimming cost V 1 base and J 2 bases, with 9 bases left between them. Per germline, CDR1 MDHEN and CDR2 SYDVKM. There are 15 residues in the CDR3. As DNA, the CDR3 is TGTGCCAGCAGTTTATACAGGCTCCCTGGAAACACCATATATTTT. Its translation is CASSLYRLPGNTIYF.

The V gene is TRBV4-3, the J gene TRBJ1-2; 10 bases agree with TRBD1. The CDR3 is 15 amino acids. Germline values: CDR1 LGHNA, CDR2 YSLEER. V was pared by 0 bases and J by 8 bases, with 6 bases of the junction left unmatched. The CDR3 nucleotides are TGCGCCAGCAGCCAAGAGATGGGACAGGGGAAAGGCTACACCTTC. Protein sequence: CASSQEMGQGKGYTF.

CDR3 sequence (DNA): TGTGCCAGCAGCCGCCTTCCGGCGGGGCAGGTCAATGAGCAGTTCTTC. Translating it yields CASSRLPAGQVNEQFF. The chain links TRBV7-2 to TRBJ2-1; D might be TRBD2 (6 bases). The germline CDR1 and CDR2 sequences are SGHTA and FQGNSA. The CDR3 runs 16 residues. V gave up 5 bases and J gave up 6 bases, with 20 bases separating them.

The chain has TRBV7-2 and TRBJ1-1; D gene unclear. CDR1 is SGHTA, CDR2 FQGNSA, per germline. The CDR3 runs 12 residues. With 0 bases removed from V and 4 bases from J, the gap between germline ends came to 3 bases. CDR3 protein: CASSLASTEAFF. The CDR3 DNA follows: TGTGCCAGCAGCTTAGCCTCCACTGAAGCTTTCTTT.

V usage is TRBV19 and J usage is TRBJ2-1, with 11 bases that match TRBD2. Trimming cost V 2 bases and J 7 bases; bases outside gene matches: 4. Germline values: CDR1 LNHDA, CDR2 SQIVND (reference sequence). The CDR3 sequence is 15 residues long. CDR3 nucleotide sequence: TGTGCCAGTAGTATATTGACTAGCGGGGAGAATGAGCAGTTCTTC. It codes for CASSILTSGENEQFF. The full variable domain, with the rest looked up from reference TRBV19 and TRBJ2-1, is DGGITQSPKYLFRKEGQNVTLSCEQNLNHDAMYWYRQDPGQGLRLIYYSQIVNDFQKGDIAEGYSVSREKKESFPLTVTSAQKNPTAFYLCASSILTSGENEQFFGPGTRLTVL.

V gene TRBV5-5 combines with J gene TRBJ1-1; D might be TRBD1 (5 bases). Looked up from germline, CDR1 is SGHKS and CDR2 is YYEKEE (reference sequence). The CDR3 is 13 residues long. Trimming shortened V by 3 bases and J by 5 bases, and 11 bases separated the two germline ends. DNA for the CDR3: TGTGCCAGCAGCTCCGGGGGAAGAACTGAAGCTTTCTTT. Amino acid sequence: CASSSGGRTEAFF.

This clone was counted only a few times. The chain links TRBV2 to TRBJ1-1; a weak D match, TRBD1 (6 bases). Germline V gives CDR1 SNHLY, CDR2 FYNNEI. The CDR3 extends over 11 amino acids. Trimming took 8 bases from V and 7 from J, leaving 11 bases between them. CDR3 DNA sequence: TGTGCCAGCGGACAGATTATTGAAGCTTTCTTT. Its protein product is CASGQIIEAFF.

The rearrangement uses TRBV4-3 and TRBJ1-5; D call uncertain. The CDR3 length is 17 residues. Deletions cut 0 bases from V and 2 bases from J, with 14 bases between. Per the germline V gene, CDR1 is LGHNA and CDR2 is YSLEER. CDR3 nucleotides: TGCGCCAGCAGCCAAGAAATAGCGTATCGGGGCAATCAGCCCCAGCATTTT. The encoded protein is CASSQEIAYRGNQPQHF.

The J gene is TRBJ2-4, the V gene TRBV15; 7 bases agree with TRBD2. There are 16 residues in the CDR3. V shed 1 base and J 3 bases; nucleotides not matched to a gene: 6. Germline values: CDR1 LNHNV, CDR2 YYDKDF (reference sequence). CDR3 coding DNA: TGTGCCACCAGCAGAGGATCAGCGGGACTCAAAAACATTCAGTACTTC. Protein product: CATSRGSAGLKNIQYF.

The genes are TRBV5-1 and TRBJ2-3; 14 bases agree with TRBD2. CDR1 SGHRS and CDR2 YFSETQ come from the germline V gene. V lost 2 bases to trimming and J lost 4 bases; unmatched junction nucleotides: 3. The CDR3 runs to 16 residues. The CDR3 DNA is TGCGCCAGCAGCTTCGGGGGACTAGCGGGGGCAGATACGCAGTATTTT. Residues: CASSFGGLAGADTQYF.

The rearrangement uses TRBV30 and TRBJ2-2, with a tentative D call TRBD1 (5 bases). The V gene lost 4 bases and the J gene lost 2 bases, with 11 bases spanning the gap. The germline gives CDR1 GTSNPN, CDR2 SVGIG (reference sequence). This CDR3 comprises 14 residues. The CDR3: CAWKKGLNTGELFF. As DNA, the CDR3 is TGTGCCTGGAAGAAGGGGTTAAACACCGGGGAGCTGTTTTTT.